This TCR beta chain was profiled in a study of shared clonotypes between healthy human individuals. Of note for this clone: Its specificity is not known.

Study observations and caveats: Naive subsets usually exceeded memory subsets in estimated richness. Naive CD4 clonotype sharing across a few donors was approximately 5%.

Germline CDR1 and CDR2: SEHNR and FQNEAQ (reference sequence). CDR3 size: 13 residues. The ends were cut back, 2 bases at V and 3 bases at J, with 8 bases in the middle. Genomic DNA from each subset was divided evenly over several immunoSEQ plates. Data came from immunoSEQ multiplex PCR; TCRdb stores just in-frame clones and leaves some out. The data contain hundreds of thousands of clones, 95% to 96% of them seen just once; the ten biggest clones take up roughly 0.1%. Terminally differentiated effector memory CD45RA+ cells were excluded by CCR7 positive selection of CD45RO-negative cells. The chain has TRBV7-9 and TRBJ2-7; no clear D gene. Sequences were obtained from naive CD8+ T cells sorted from blood. This TCR derives from a woman aged 25 to 39 in good health. This CDR3 is CASSLTSDYEQYF. CDR3 nucleotides: TGTGCCAGCAGCTTAACGTCTGACTACGAGCAGTACTTC.